This is a list of T cell receptor beta chains from one sample in a study of CD8+CD57+ T cells in acquired aplastic anemia. TCRdb reprocessed the reads via MiXCR and lists one record per CDR3 protein. In the table there are approximately 59,000 distinct CDR3 sequences, approximately 50% of which are singletons. Sequenced material: sorted CD4+, CD8+, or CD8+CD57+ T cells (not recorded which) from PBMCs. The receptors were gathered from a human donor with aplastic anemia. Each CDR3 is given with its conserved first and last residue. Each record gives: clone size, J gene, D gene, V gene, CDR3 DNA, CDR3 protein. The D gene is left open where the match is weak. Clone size, where shown, is once, few, many, or a class for clones that have expanded.

size: -
J: TRBJ2-1
D: TRBD2
V: TRBV10-3
DNA: TGTGCCAGCAGTGACGGGGGGTCTGAGCAGTTCTTC
CDR3: CASSDGGSEQFF

size: many
J: TRBJ1-1
D: -
V: TRBV27
DNA: TGTGCCAGCAGTTTAGCGGGGAACACTGAAGCTTTCTTT
CDR3: CASSLAGNTEAFF

size: -
J: TRBJ1-1
D: -
V: TRBV4-3
DNA: TGCGCCAGCAGCCAAGATGCCACAAAAAAGGCTTTCTTT
CDR3: CASSQDATKKAFF

size: -
J: TRBJ2-1
D: -
V: TRBV4-3
DNA: TGCGCCAGCTGCCAAGAGACAGCCAGTTACAATGAGCAGTTCTTC
CDR3: CASCQETASYNEQFF

size: many
J: TRBJ1-1
D: TRBD1
V: TRBV15
DNA: TGTGCCACAGACAGGGGCCCCACTGAAGCTTTCTTT
CDR3: CATDRGPTEAFF

size: many
J: TRBJ1-6
D: -
V: TRBV11-2
DNA: TGTGCCAGCAGCGTCGGATCGGGCGGCAATTCACCCCTCCACTTT
CDR3: CASSVGSGGNSPLHF

size: -
J: TRBJ2-5
D: TRBD2
V: TRBV10-1
DNA: TGCGCCAGCAGTGCCTTGGTGGGACTAGCGGAAGAGACCCAGTACTTC
CDR3: CASSALVGLAEETQYF

size: -
J: TRBJ1-4
D: TRBD1
V: TRBV24-1
DNA: TGTGCCACCAGTGAACTGACGGACCCAGGGGGCCACGGCAATGAAAAACTGTTTTTT
CDR3: CATSELTDPGGHGNEKLFF

size: medium-sized
J: TRBJ1-2
D: -
V: TRBV12-3/TRBV12-4
DNA: TGTGCCAGCAGCCAATGGGACACAGAAAACTATGGCTACACCTTC
CDR3: CASSQWDTENYGYTF

size: many
J: TRBJ1-1
D: -
V: TRBV6-1
DNA: TGTGCCAGCAGCAAGCCCTGGCAGAACAGTTGGGCGAACACTGAAGCTTTCTTT
CDR3: CASSKPWQNSWANTEAFF

size: medium-sized
J: TRBJ1-6
D: -
V: TRBV20-1
DNA: TGCAGTGCTAGTGGGGAGGGGACCTTATTTCCCCTCCACTTT
CDR3: CSASGEGTLFPLHF

size: -
J: TRBJ1-2
D: -
V: TRBV5-1
DNA: TGCGCCAGCCGGGAGGAGGGGGTATCATATGGCTACACCTTC
CDR3: CASREEGVSYGYTF

size: -
J: TRBJ1-5
D: -
V: TRBV2
DNA: TGTGCCAGCAGTGAATCGTTTGCCATAACCAGTCAGCCCCAGCATTTT
CDR3: CASSESFAITSQPQHF

size: many
J: TRBJ1-5
D: -
V: TRBV27
DNA: TGTGCCAGCAGCCTTGACTCGTATAGCAATCAGCCCCAGCATTTT
CDR3: CASSLDSYSNQPQHF

size: -
J: TRBJ2-7
D: -
V: TRBV29-1
DNA: TGCAGCGTTGTGATGACAGAGAGGTGGTACGAGCAGTACTTC
CDR3: CSVVMTERWYEQYF

size: -
J: TRBJ1-1
D: -
V: TRBV2
DNA: TGTGCCAGCAGTGACACAAGAAACACTGAAGCTTTCTTT
CDR3: CASSDTRNTEAFF

size: -
J: TRBJ2-7
D: TRBD1
V: TRBV10-2
DNA: TGCGCCAGCACGCCTTCGGGACAGGGTGTGGACGAGCAGTACTTC
CDR3: CASTPSGQGVDEQYF

size: many
J: TRBJ2-3
D: -
V: TRBV29-1
DNA: TGCAGCGTTGGGACAGCCACAGATACGCAGTATTTT
CDR3: CSVGTATDTQYF

size: -
J: TRBJ1-1
D: -
V: TRBV29-1
DNA: TGCAGCGTCGTCTCATTAGGAGGGCTTGAAGCTTTCTTT
CDR3: CSVVSLGGLEAFF

size: many
J: TRBJ1-2
D: -
V: TRBV5-5
DNA: TGTGCCAGCAGCTTGAACCGGGGCGCTGGCTATGGCTACACCTTC
CDR3: CASSLNRGAGYGYTF